This is a list of T cell receptor beta chains from one sample in a study of cytomegalovirus exposure and HLA in healthy donors. The assay was immunoSEQ multiplex PCR, and TCRdb's table has in-frame clones only and misses some. The sample comprises more than 95,000 clones, approximately 79% of which are singletons, and 4.5% to 7% rests with the top ten. Sequencing input: PBMCs. The source is a man between 60 and 70 years old in good health and CMV-seropositive. The CDR3 runs from the conserved cysteine through the conserved F or W. A D gene is named only where the DNA matches it firmly. Expanded clones get a size class; other rows say once, few or many, or leave the size out.

J,D,V,size,DNA,CDR3
TRBJ2-5,TRBD2,TRBV27,NA,TGTGCCAGCAGTTATAGCGGGGGGGCCGGGGAGACCCAGTACTTC,CASSYSGGAGETQYF
TRBJ2-6,NA,TRBV13,NA,TGTGCCAGCAGCTTAGCCGGCTCTGGGGCCAACGTCCTGACTTTC,CASSLAGSGANVLTF
TRBJ2-5,TRBD1,TRBV27,NA,TGTGCCAGCAGTCCCTCCGCCCGACAGGGGCAAGAGACCCAGTACTTC,CASSPSARQGQETQYF
TRBJ1-1,NA,TRBV18,NA,TGTGCCAGCTCACCACTAGAACAGGGATCAATGAACACTGAAGCTTTCTTT,CASSPLEQGSMNTEAFF
TRBJ1-2,NA,TRBV4-2,NA,TGTGCCAGCAGCCAAGATCTGGAGGGGAGAAACTATGGCTACACCTTC,CASSQDLEGRNYGYTF
TRBJ1-1,TRBD1,TRBV19,NA,TGTGCCAGTAGTGAAGCCCGGGACAGGCGGGATGAAGCTTTCTTT,CASSEARDRRDEAFF
TRBJ2-7,TRBD1,TRBV5-6,NA,TGTGCCAGCAGCTTGGGGACAGGGACCTACGAGCAGTACTTC,CASSLGTGTYEQYF
TRBJ2-3,NA,TRBV5-4,NA,TGTGCCAGCAGCTTGGTCAGGCTAAGCACAGATACGCAGTATTTT,CASSLVRLSTDTQYF
TRBJ1-1,NA,TRBV5-6,medium-sized,TGTGCCAGCAGCTTTCTGGGCTCGAACACTGAAGCTTTCTTT,CASSFLGSNTEAFF
TRBJ2-5,NA,TRBV5-8,NA,TGTGCCAGCGGCGGGACTGTTCGGGAGACCCAGTACTTC,CASGGTVRETQYF
TRBJ2-3,NA,TRBV10-3,NA,TGTGCCATCAGTGAGGGGACAACCAGCACAGATACGCAGTATTTT,CAISEGTTSTDTQYF
TRBJ2-3,NA,TRBV7-3,NA,TGTGCCAGCAGCTTATGGGTGGGCTCATCAGATACGCAGTATTTT,CASSLWVGSSDTQYF
TRBJ2-3,NA,TRBV2,NA,TGTGCCCGCGGGATCTTCACAGATACGCAGTATTTT,CARGIFTDTQYF
TRBJ1-5,NA,TRBV4-3,NA,TGCGCCAGCAGCCAAGATCTGGGGCAGAGCCCTCTTCAGCCCCAGCATTTT,CASSQDLGQSPLQPQHF
TRBJ1-5,NA,TRBV4-2,NA,TGTGCCAGCAGCCATAAAAAGGCGGGGGGCGGGTTAACTAGGCATCAGCCCCAGCATTTT,CASSHKKAGGGLTRHQPQHF
TRBJ2-6,NA,TRBV5-1,NA,TGCGCCAGCAGCTCGGGGTCTGGGGCCAACGTCCTGACTTTC,CASSSGSGANVLTF
TRBJ2-7,NA,TRBV27,once,TGTGCCAGCTCAAACTCCAGGGACGAGCAGTACTTC,CASSNSRDEQYF
TRBJ1-1,NA,TRBV5-3,NA,TGTGCCAGCACCCTCGGGTTTGGGTTTAGTGAAGCTTTCTTT,CASTLGFGFSEAFF
TRBJ2-1,TRBD2,TRBV4-1,NA,TGCGCCAGCAGCCGGGGGGGATGGGGGAGCTCCTACAATGAGCAGTTCTTC,CASSRGGWGSSYNEQFF
TRBJ2-5,TRBD2,TRBV6-4,NA,TGTGCCAGCAGTGACAAGACTAGCGGGGGGATATGTGGAGAGACCCAGTACTTC,CASSDKTSGGICGETQYF
TRBJ2-3,NA,TRBV5-1,NA,TGCGCCAGCAGCCCGACTTACCCCACAGATACGCAGTATTTT,CASSPTYPTDTQYF
TRBJ2-3,TRBD2,TRBV13,NA,TGTGCCAGCAGCTTAGGAAATAGCGGGGCAAGGGCAGATACGCAGTATTTT,CASSLGNSGARADTQYF
TRBJ1-1,NA,TRBV21-1,NA,TGTGCCAGCAGCAAAATTCTAAGGACAGGGGGGCCTATGAACACTGAAGCTTTCTTT,CASSKILRTGGPMNTEAFF
TRBJ2-7,NA,TRBV14,once,TGTGCCAGCAGCCAAGTGGACGGGGCCTACGAGCAGTACTTC,CASSQVDGAYEQYF
TRBJ2-7,TRBD2,TRBV5-4,NA,TGTGCCAGCAGCTTGGCCGGCGGGGGGGCCTACGAGCAGTACTTC,CASSLAGGGAYEQYF
TRBJ1-1,TRBD1,TRBV7-9,NA,TGTGCCAGCAGCTTAAGGGGCATAGGGGGCGGGGAAGCTTTCTTT,CASSLRGIGGGEAFF
TRBJ1-1,NA,TRBV19,NA,TGTGCCAGCAAAGCCGGGGGGCCGATGAACACTGAAGCTTTCTTT,CASKAGGPMNTEAFF
TRBJ1-1,NA,TRBV5-1,NA,TGCGCCAGCAGCTTGGGACGGGTGGGGGGGCGGACTATGGAAGCTTTCTTT,CASSLGRVGGRTMEAFF
TRBJ2-1,NA,TRBV5-1,NA,TGCGCCAGCAGCTTCCTAGGGGGTACAAACAATGAGCAGTTCTTC,CASSFLGGTNNEQFF
TRBJ2-3,TRBD2,TRBV18,few,TGTGCCAGCTCACCACCGTCGGGGGGACTCACAGATACGCAGTATTTT,CASSPPSGGLTDTQYF
TRBJ1-1,NA,TRBV5-1,few,TGCGCCAGCAGCTTGGAGGGGGGGGGTGAAGCTTTCTTT,CASSLEGGGEAFF
TRBJ2-3,NA,TRBV6-5,NA,TGTGCCAGCAGTTACCTCGAGGACAGAGGAAGAGATACGCAGTATTTT,CASSYLEDRGRDTQYF
TRBJ2-3,NA,TRBV7-9,NA,TGTTCCAGCAGTTCCGACAGGACTAGGGGAGATACGCAGTATTTT,CSSSSDRTRGDTQYF
TRBJ2-1,TRBD1,TRBV6-6,NA,TGTGCCAGCAGTTTAACCGGGACAGGGGGCAATGAGCAGTTCTTC,CASSLTGTGGNEQFF
TRBJ2-5,NA,TRBV13,many,TGTGCCAGCAGCTTAAACGGGCAAGAGACCCAGTACTTC,CASSLNGQETQYF
TRBJ2-3,NA,TRBV27,once,TGTGCCAGCACCGGCACAGATACGCAGTATTTT,CASTGTDTQYF
TRBJ1-5,NA,TRBV10-2,NA,TGCGCCAGCAGCGAAGTACTGGAGTCGCCCCAGCATTTT,CASSEVLESPQHF
TRBJ2-1,NA,TRBV27,NA,TGTGCCAGCAGTTGGGGGCCCTGGGATGAGCAGTTCTTC,CASSWGPWDEQFF
TRBJ2-3,NA,TRBV7-9,NA,TGTGCCAGCAGCCCCCCCAGGGAGGCAGATACGCAGTATTTT,CASSPPREADTQYF
TRBJ2-2,NA,TRBV12-5,once,TGTGCTAGTGGTCGGACTGACACCGGGGAGCTGTTTTTT,CASGRTDTGELFF